A single sample is the source of the 27 T cell receptor beta chains below, sequenced in a study of cytomegalovirus exposure and HLA in healthy donors. It was with 60 Vbeta and 13 Jbeta primers that the PCR ran. Data came from immunoSEQ multiplex PCR; TCRdb stores just in-frame clones and leaves some out. The sample gives approximately 100,000 clones, 75% to 85% of which show up once; more than 0.95% is in the top ten. The material sequenced was PBMCs. The receptors derive from a woman between 18 and 30 years old in good health and CMV-seronegative.

This clone has more than one count but fewer than ten. The V and J genes are TRBV7-2 and TRBJ2-3; D possibly corresponds to TRBD1 (7 bases). V was trimmed by 5 bases and J by 6 bases, leaving 18 bases between them. The V gene's germline CDR1 is SGHTA and CDR2 FQGNSA. There are 15 residues in the CDR3. For the CDR3, the DNA is TGTGCCAGCAGCCAGGGGGGAGAACCGGGGGATACGCAGTATTTT. Protein: CASSQGGEPGDTQYF.

The V call is TRBV9, the J call TRBJ2-7, with D tentatively TRBD2 (5 bases). V lost 0 bases and J lost 6, with 13 bases in between. Per the germline V gene, CDR1 is SGDLS and CDR2 is YYNGEE. The CDR3 sequence is 14 residues long. The CDR3 region is CASSVDSVAPEQYF. As DNA, the CDR3 is TGTGCCAGCAGCGTAGACTCGGTAGCGCCCGAGCAGTACTTC.

This chain joins TRBV7-3 and TRBJ2-3; 7 positions match TRBD1. The CDR3 consists of 16 residues. Germline assignment: CDR1 SGHTA and CDR2 FQGTGA. V shed 1 base and J 1 base; nucleotides not matched to a gene: 5. The CDR3 reads CASSLKGDRGTDTQYF. The CDR3 DNA reads TGTGCCAGCAGCTTAAAGGGTGACAGGGGCACAGATACGCAGTATTTT.

This clone occurred a few times. The chain is built from TRBV5-4 and TRBJ1-1; the D gene is possibly TRBD1 (5 bases). CDR3 length equals 14 residues. The V gene's germline CDR1 is SGHNT and CDR2 YYREEE (reference sequence). Trimming took off 5 bases at V and 4 bases at J, with 15 bases between the two ends. CDR3 residues: CASSQGTRGTEAFF. For the CDR3, the DNA is TGTGCCAGCAGTCAAGGGACGCGGGGCACTGAAGCTTTCTTT.

This clone occurred once. The J gene is TRBJ2-7, the V gene TRBV5-5; D is uncertain. CDR1 SGHKS and CDR2 YYEKEE come from the germline V gene (reference sequence). CDR3 length: 16 residues. The V gene lost 1 base and the J gene lost 0 bases, with 14 bases spanning the gap. CDR3 sequence (DNA): TGTGCCAGCAGCTTGAAGGCGACTCTGGACTCCTACGAGCAGTACTTC. Encoded protein: CASSLKATLDSYEQYF.

The rearrangement joins TRBV7-9 to TRBJ1-1; 8 bases agree with TRBD1. The CDR3 runs 15 residues. Germline CDR1 and CDR2: SEHNR and FQNEAQ (reference sequence). V lost 1 base and J lost 0; bases outside the gene matches: 1. This chain's CDR3 is CASSLGDRLNTEAFF. CDR3 coding DNA: TGTGCCAGCAGCTTAGGGGACAGGTTGAACACTGAAGCTTTCTTT.

V is TRBV28 and J is TRBJ2-1; 8 nucleotides line up with TRBD2. The CDR3 has 15 residues. The germline V gene has CDR1 MDHEN and CDR2 SYDVKM. Germline trimming cut 4 bases from V and 4 bases from J; bases unmatched to any gene: 6. The CDR3 loop is CASSSSAGAYNEQFF. The CDR3, as DNA: TGTGCCAGCAGTTCATCAGCGGGGGCTTACAATGAGCAGTTCTTC. The entire variable domain, with the rest obtained from reference TRBV28 and TRBJ2-1, is as follows: DVKVTQSSRYLVKRTGEKVFLECVQDMDHENMFWYRQDPGLGLRLIYFSYDVKMKEKGDIPEGYSVSREKKERFSLILESASTNQTSMYLCASSSSAGAYNEQFFGPGTRLTVL.

The rearrangement links TRBV9 to TRBJ1-2; TRBD1 aligns across 9 bases. Germline V gives CDR1 SGDLS, CDR2 YYNGEE. The CDR3 extends over 14 amino acids. The J segment lost 2 bases and the V segment lost 4 bases, leaving 3 bases of the junction unmatched. The CDR3 here is CASSPGQGNYGYTF. The DNA of the CDR3 is TGTGCCAGCAGCCCCGGACAGGGGAACTATGGCTACACCTTC.

The V and J genes are TRBV6-4 and TRBJ2-1, with TRBD1 as a possible D gene (8 bases). V gave up 3 bases and J gave up 8 bases, with 20 bases separating them. Germline-derived CDR1 and CDR2 are MRHNA and SNTAGT. CDR3 length equals 16 residues. For the CDR3, the DNA is TGTGCCAGCAGTGAGGGGGGGGCAGGGGGCATCGATGAGCAGTTCTTC. Encoded protein: CASSEGGAGGIDEQFF.

The chain links TRBV6-4 to TRBJ2-3; 10 positions match TRBD2. J lost 3 bases, V lost 2 bases, and 5 bases had no gene match. The length of the CDR3 is 16 residues. CDR1 is MRHNA and CDR2 is SNTAGT in the germline V gene. DNA for the CDR3: TGTGCCAGCAGTGACGGGCTAGCGGGAGCGACAGATACGCAGTATTTT. Translation: CASSDGLAGATDTQYF.

This chain connects TRBV5-6 to TRBJ2-7; 11 positions agree with TRBD2. The CDR3 is made up of 16 amino acids. V gave up 4 bases and J gave up 0 bases; unmatched junction bases: 6. The germline gives CDR1 SGHDT, CDR2 YYEEEE. CDR3 protein: CASSEELAGVSYEQYF. The CDR3 DNA is TGTGCCAGCAGCGAGGAACTAGCGGGAGTCTCCTACGAGCAGTACTTC.

V and J are TRBV7-2 and TRBJ1-5; perhaps TRBD1 as D (5 bases). V gave up 0 bases and J gave up 5 bases, with 11 bases separating them. CDR3 length: 15 amino acids. Germline assignment: CDR1 SGHTA and CDR2 FQGNSA. The CDR3 reads CASSLAGQGYQPQHF. The DNA for the CDR3 is TGTGCCAGCAGCTTAGCAGGGCAGGGTTATCAGCCCCAGCATTTT.

The chain couples TRBV5-6 to TRBJ1-1, with 7 positions matching TRBD1. The CDR3 runs to 14 residues. Germline CDR1 reads SGHDT; CDR2 reads YYEEEE. V shed 2 bases, J shed 9 bases, and the junction held 10 bases outside the gene matches. The CDR3 coding sequence is TGTGCCAGCAGCTTTTCCTCACAGGGGACAAAAGCTTTCTTT. Translated, it gives CASSFSSQGTKAFF.

The genes are TRBV28 and TRBJ1-5, with 7 positions matching TRBD1. The CDR3 contains 15 residues. The germline V gene encodes CDR1 MDHEN and CDR2 SYDVKM. Losses at the gene ends were 6 bases for V and 1 base for J; bases not matched to a gene: 6. The CDR3 reads CASSPGGRSNQPQHF. The CDR3, as DNA: TGTGCCAGCAGCCCAGGGGGTAGAAGCAATCAGCCCCAGCATTTT.

This clone was recorded once. The V gene is TRBV28, the J gene TRBJ2-7; TRBD2 matches at 11 bases. The germline gives CDR1 MDHEN, CDR2 SYDVKM. Germline trimming cut 4 bases from V and 5 bases from J; bases unmatched to any gene: 7. The CDR3 is 15 residues long. The CDR3 nucleotides read TGTGCCAGCAGTTCTATAGCGGGAGGGACAAACGAGCAGTACTTC. Translation gives CASSSIAGGTNEQYF.

A few counts support this clone. The chain carries TRBV5-4 and TRBJ1-6, with 10 bases aligning to TRBD1. CDR3 size: 16 residues. Per the germline V gene, CDR1 is SGHNT and CDR2 is YYREEE (reference sequence). The V segment lost 0 bases and the J segment 4 bases; nucleotides outside the gene matches: 1. CDR3 region: CASSLVDRGYNSPLHF. In nucleotides, the CDR3 is TGTGCCAGCAGCTTGGTGGACAGGGGGTATAATTCACCCCTCCACTTT.

This clone was seen once. This chain joins TRBV11-2 and TRBJ2-5; the match to TRBD2 covers 7 bases. Matching the DNA end better, TRBJ2-7 makes the J call doubtful. The CDR3 loop spans 14 amino acids. Germline lookup yields CDR1 SGHAT and CDR2 FQNNGV. For the CDR3, the DNA is TGTGCCAGCAGCAGGGGACTATTAGGTTACGAGCAGTACTTC. This codes for CASSRGLLGYEQYF.

The rearrangement joins TRBV6-6 to TRBJ1-2; D is unclear. The CDR3 extends over 14 amino acids. Germline V gene lookup returns CDR1 MNHNY and CDR2 SVGAGI (reference sequence). V dropped 0 bases and J dropped 6 bases, with 11 bases sitting between them. In DNA form, the CDR3 reads TGTGCCAGCAGTTACTCCCACCTCCAGGATGGCTACACCTTC. This translates into CASSYSHLQDGYTF.

The V gene is TRBV18, the J gene TRBJ2-7; maybe TRBD1 (5 bases). Trimming shortened V by 5 bases and J by 2 bases, and 10 bases separated the two germline ends. CDR1 and CDR2 from the germline V gene are KGHSH and LQKENI. This CDR3 contains 13 residues. The CDR3 nucleotides are TGTGCCAGCTCAACGACAGTCCCCTACGAGCAGTACTTC. This encodes CASSTTVPYEQYF.

This sequence joins TRBV16 and TRBJ2-2; 8 bases are a match to TRBD1. The J segment lost 1 base and the V segment lost 1 base, leaving 5 bases of the junction unmatched. The CDR3 consists of 17 residues. Germline values: CDR1 KGHSY, CDR2 FQNENV. CDR3 sequence: CASSQFLGTGNTGELFF. In DNA form, the CDR3 reads TGTGCCAGCAGCCAATTCTTGGGGACAGGGAACACCGGGGAGCTGTTTTTT. Variable domain in full (rest from reference TRBV16 and TRBJ2-2): GEEVAQTPKHLVRGEGQKAKLYCAPIKGHSYVFWYQQVLKNEFKFLISFQNENVFDETGMPKERFSAKCLPNSPCSLEIQATKLEDSAVYFCASSQFLGTGNTGELFFGEGSRLTVL.

This clone has only one observation. The gene calls are TRBV7-2 and TRBJ2-5; D might be TRBD2 (5 bases). Gene TRBJ2-7 matches the end of the DNA better, so the J call may be wrong. The V gene's germline CDR1 is SGHTA and CDR2 FQGNSA. This CDR3 is 14 amino acids long. The CDR3 spells CASSSNRAAYEQYF. CDR3 DNA sequence: TGTGCCAGCAGCTCGAATCGAGCGGCCTACGAGCAGTACTTC.

This clone was seen just once. The chain joins TRBV30 to TRBJ2-1; weak D call: TRBD1 (6 bases). Trimming removed 0 bases from V and 4 bases from J, with 28 bases in between. This CDR3 is 20 amino acids long. Per the germline V gene, CDR1 is GTSNPN and CDR2 is SVGIG (reference sequence). The CDR3: CAWSVPQKIQGGAEYNEQFF. CDR3 nucleotides: TGTGCCTGGAGTGTACCCCAGAAGATACAAGGGGGAGCCGAGTACAATGAGCAGTTCTTC.

This clone came up a few times. The V gene is TRBV7-2, the J gene TRBJ2-5; TRBD2 aligns across 7 bases. This CDR3 contains 17 residues. V lost 4 bases and J lost 5; bases outside the gene matches: 16. Germline CDR1 is SGHTA and CDR2 is FQGNSA. The CDR3 loop reads CASSWGTKRANWETQYF. CDR3 bases: TGTGCCAGCAGCTGGGGGACTAAGAGGGCTAATTGGGAGACCCAGTACTTC.

The chain is built from TRBV5-4 and TRBJ2-7; D is perhaps TRBD1 (6 bases). Trimming pared 0 bases from V and 0 bases from J, leaving 10 bases between. CDR3 length: 15 residues. Germline V gene sequence: CDR1 SGHNT, CDR2 YYREEE (reference sequence). CDR3 sequence (DNA): TGTGCCAGCAGCTTGGACAGGGTCAGCTCCTACGAGCAGTACTTC. It is translated as CASSLDRVSSYEQYF.

The chain joins TRBV28 to TRBJ1-5, with TRBD1 matching 10 bases. Per the germline V gene, CDR1 is MDHEN and CDR2 is SYDVKM. V trimming: 6 bases; J trimming: 6 bases; junction bases outside the gene matches: 8. The CDR3 loop spans 15 amino acids. The CDR3 DNA reads TGTGCCAGCAGCCTAGGACAGGGGGGATCTCAGCCCCAGCATTTT. It translates to CASSLGQGGSQPQHF.

The rearrangement links TRBV7-2 to TRBJ2-7; 13 bases are shared with TRBD2. Germline V lookup: CDR1 SGHTA, CDR2 FQGNSA. The ends lost 5 bases at V and 5 bases at J; junction bases unmatched: 6. The CDR3 runs to 15 residues. CDR3 region: CASSPTSGRSHEQYF. The CDR3 nucleotides are TGTGCCAGCAGCCCGACTAGCGGGAGGTCCCACGAGCAGTACTTC. The full variable domain, with the rest looked up from reference TRBV7-2 and TRBJ2-7, is GAGVSQSPSNKVTEKGKDVELRCDPISGHTALYWYRQSLGQGLEFLIYFQGNSAPDKSGLPSDRFSAERTGGSVSTLTIQRTQQEDSAVYLCASSPTSGRSHEQYFGPGTRLTVT.

V and J are TRBV4-3 and TRBJ1-1; D not certain. V was pared by 5 bases and J by 3 bases, with 10 bases between. The CDR3 runs 13 residues. Germline V CDR1 and CDR2: LGHNA, YSLEER. This CDR3 is CASSVYEDTEAFF. CDR3 bases: TGCGCCAGCAGCGTGTACGAGGACACTGAAGCTTTCTTT.